The 24 T cell receptor beta chains reported below all come from one sample, sequenced in a study of cytomegalovirus exposure and HLA in healthy donors. The PCR employed 60 Vbeta primers together with 13 Jbeta primers. Profiling relied on immunoSEQ multiplex PCR, and the TCRdb table lists in-frame clones only, not all of them. The table shows around 120,000 clones, with approximately 84% occurring only once. The sequencing input was PBMCs. All receptors derive from a man aged 50 to 59 in good health and CMV-seronegative.

The chain uses TRBV11-3 and TRBJ1-1, with D possibly matching TRBD1 (6 bases). The CDR3 has 17 amino acids. Trimming took 5 bases from V and 7 from J, leaving 26 bases between them. Germline V gene sequence: CDR1 SGHNT, CDR2 YENEEA. CDR3 in DNA: TGTGCCAGCAGCATAGCCATAGCCCACCCGACAGGCCATGAAGCTTTCTTT. The encoded protein is CASSIAIAHPTGHEAFF.

V gene TRBV7-9 combines with J gene TRBJ2-6, with TRBD1 as a possible D gene (6 bases). The CDR3 spans 18 residues. With 6 bases removed from V and 0 bases from J, the gap between germline ends came to 18 bases. In germline, CDR1 is SEHNR, CDR2 FQNEAQ (reference sequence). CDR3 nucleotide sequence: TGTGCCAGCAGAACTACAGGGTCCCTAAGCTCTGGGGCCAACGTCCTGACTTTC. Translating gives CASRTTGSLSSGANVLTF.

V is TRBV7-8 and J is TRBJ1-5, with 7 bases lining up with TRBD1. The germline CDR1 and CDR2 sequences are SGHVS and FQNEAQ. The CDR3 has 17 amino acids. V lost 5 bases, J lost 0 bases, and 10 bases stayed unmatched. The CDR3 loop reads CASSTRTGRNSNQPQHF. CDR3 sequence (DNA): TGTGCCAGCAGCACCCGGACAGGACGAAATAGCAATCAGCCCCAGCATTTT.

This sequence joins TRBV30 and TRBJ1-2; tentative D call: TRBD1 (6 bases). Trimming removed 2 bases at V and 6 bases at J, with 13 bases between. The germline CDR1 and CDR2 sequences are GTSNPN and SVGIG (reference sequence). This CDR3 contains 13 residues. CDR3 sequence (DNA): TGTGCCTGGAGTCGGACAGAAAAAGATGGCTACACCTTC. It codes for CAWSRTEKDGYTF.

The V and J genes are TRBV14 and TRBJ1-1; a weak D match, TRBD1 (6 bases). The V and J ends lost 3 bases and 5 bases respectively, with 10 bases between them. Germline V lookup: CDR1 SGHDN, CDR2 FVKESK. This CDR3 contains 13 residues. The CDR3 sequence: CASSQGTRTEAFF. In DNA form, the CDR3 reads TGTGCCAGCAGCCAGGGGACAAGGACTGAAGCTTTCTTT.

The chain uses TRBV7-2 and TRBJ2-3; TRBD2 matches 11 bases. The CDR3 contains 17 residues. The junction had 9 bases not matched to a gene; V was cut back by 5 bases and J by 2 bases. Per germline, CDR1 SGHTA and CDR2 FQGNSA. The CDR3 sequence: CASSSQPGLAATDTQYF. DNA of the CDR3: TGTGCCAGCAGCAGTCAACCGGGACTAGCGGCCACAGATACGCAGTATTTT.

The rearrangement uses TRBV7-9 and TRBJ2-1; TRBD1 is a possible D gene (6 bases). V shed 5 bases and J shed 3 bases, with 8 bases lying between them. This CDR3 has 13 residues. From germline, CDR1 is SEHNR and CDR2 FQNEAQ (reference sequence). CDR3 bases: TGTGCCAGCAGCCCCAGGGGCTACAATGAGCAGTTCTTC. Translating gives CASSPRGYNEQFF.

This clone is a singleton in its sample. The chain links TRBV6-1 to TRBJ2-3, with D possibly matching TRBD1 (6 bases). Germline V gene lookup returns CDR1 MNHNS and CDR2 SASEGT. This CDR3 comprises 15 residues. V lost 4 bases to trimming and J lost 8 bases, with 19 bases between them. The CDR3 spells CASSGATARGGTQYF. The CDR3 DNA reads as TGTGCCAGCAGTGGGGCCACCGCCAGGGGCGGTACGCAGTATTTT.

V is TRBV30 and J is TRBJ2-3, with D perhaps TRBD1 (5 bases). The length of the CDR3 is 15 residues. Trimming removed 1 base at V and 0 bases at J, with 11 bases between. Germline CDR1 and CDR2: GTSNPN and SVGIG (reference sequence). This CDR3 reads CAWSGGFLSTDTQYF. The CDR3 nucleotides read TGTGCCTGGAGTGGGGGCTTTCTAAGCACAGATACGCAGTATTTT.

The V call is TRBV28, the J call TRBJ2-1; TRBD2 matches at 7 bases. Germline-derived CDR1 and CDR2 are MDHEN and SYDVKM. The length of the CDR3 is 13 residues. V shed 7 bases, J shed 2 bases, and the junction held 2 bases outside the gene matches. CDR3 sequence (DNA): TGTGCCAGCAAAGCGGGGACCTACAATGAGCAGTTCTTC. Amino acids: CASKAGTYNEQFF.

The rearrangement uses TRBV5-4 and TRBJ2-1; 8 nucleotides agree with TRBD2. Germline V gene lookup returns CDR1 SGHNT and CDR2 YYREEE (reference sequence). The CDR3 runs to 15 residues. V lost 4 bases and J lost 2; bases outside the gene matches: 5. The CDR3, as DNA: TGTGCCAGCAGCGGAACTAGCGGCACCTACAATGAGCAGTTCTTC. The encoded protein is CASSGTSGTYNEQFF.

This chain uses TRBV7-7 with TRBJ2-3; 9 nucleotides agree with TRBD1. Germline values: CDR1 SSHAT, CDR2 FNYEAQ (reference sequence). The length of the CDR3 is 15 residues. V shed 5 bases, J shed 4 bases, and the junction held 7 bases outside the gene matches. CDR3 sequence reads: CASSTSTGGSDTQYF. Here the CDR3 DNA reads TGTGCCAGCAGCACAAGCACAGGGGGCTCAGATACGCAGTATTTT.

The rearrangement joins TRBV13 to TRBJ1-2; tentatively, D is TRBD1 (5 bases). Germline lookup yields CDR1 PRHDT and CDR2 FYEKMQ (reference sequence). CDR3 size: 17 residues. Trimming removed 2 bases from V and 0 bases from J, with 16 bases in between. This CDR3 reads CASSLYPGFNANYGYTF. In DNA, the CDR3 is TGTGCCAGCAGCTTATACCCAGGGTTCAATGCTAACTATGGCTACACCTTC.

The chain links TRBV4-2 to TRBJ2-7; possible D gene TRBD2, 6 bases. The germline CDR1 and CDR2 sequences are LGHNA and YNFKEQ. V was clipped by 3 bases and J by 3 bases, with 21 bases between them. The CDR3 has 17 residues. CDR3 region: CASSQMGLGSRFYEQYF. The CDR3 bases are TGTGCCAGCAGCCAGATGGGGCTCGGGAGCCGATTCTACGAGCAGTACTTC.

The chain uses TRBV4-3 and TRBJ2-1, with D perhaps TRBD2 (6 bases). Looked up from germline, CDR1 is LGHNA and CDR2 is YSLEER. The CDR3 loop spans 15 amino acids. Trimming cost V 0 bases and J 4 bases, with 10 bases left between them. CDR3: CASSQEDGGYNEQFF. The CDR3 DNA is TGCGCCAGCAGCCAAGAAGATGGAGGGTACAATGAGCAGTTCTTC.

The CDR3 protein is CASSPQSQRHFGPQHF. DNA of the CDR3: TGTGCCAGCTCACCACAAAGCCAGCGGCATTTTGGACCCCAGCATTTT. The rearrangement links TRBV18 to TRBJ1-5; D is unresolved. Trimming took off 1 base at V and 10 bases at J, with 20 bases between the two ends. The CDR3 totals 16 residues. Per germline, CDR1 KGHSH and CDR2 LQKENI. The complete variable domain, with remaining parts taken from reference TRBV18 and TRBJ1-5, reads NAGVMQNPRHLVRRRGQEARLRCSPMKGHSHVYWYRQLPEEGLKFMVYLQKENIIDESGMPKERFSAEFPKEGPSILRIQQVVRGDSAAYFCASSPQSQRHFGPQHFGDGTRLSIL.

The J gene is TRBJ1-3, the V gene TRBV2; possibly TRBD1 for D (6 bases). Germline CDR1 is SNHLY and CDR2 is FYNNEI. Trimming removed 1 base from V and 3 bases from J, with 22 bases in between. The CDR3 runs to 19 residues. The CDR3 spells CASSEVRLAEGVDGNTIYF. CDR3 coding DNA: TGTGCCAGCAGTGAAGTCAGGTTGGCCGAGGGGGTAGATGGAAACACCATATATTTT.

J is TRBJ1-1 and V is TRBV7-2; D may be TRBD1 (6 bases). This CDR3 is 15 amino acids long. CDR1 and CDR2 (germline): SGHTA, FQGNSA. Trimming stripped 1 base from V and 1 base from J, with 10 bases between. The CDR3 DNA reads as TGTGCCAGCAGCTTAGTCAGGGGCCGGAACACTGAAGCTTTCTTT. It yields the protein CASSLVRGRNTEAFF.

This chain links TRBV5-4 with TRBJ2-3, with 9 bases lining up with TRBD2. The CDR3 is 16 amino acids. V was clipped by 0 bases and J by 7 bases; unmatched bases: 9. Germline-derived CDR1 and CDR2 are SGHNT and YYREEE (reference sequence). The CDR3 DNA follows: TGTGCCAGCAGCTTGGTTAGGGCGGGAGGGCCAAATACGCAGTATTTT. Protein product: CASSLVRAGGPNTQYF.

V is TRBV6-4 and J is TRBJ2-1, with TRBD2 identical over 7 bases. Trimming removed 4 bases from V and 5 bases from J; junction bases left unmatched: 5. Germline V gene data show CDR1 as MRHNA and CDR2 as SNTAGT. The CDR3 covers 14 residues. CDR3 nucleotides: TGTGCCAGCAGTGCCCGGGAGGTAGACAATGAGCAGTTCTTC. This gives the protein CASSAREVDNEQFF.

This clone was picked up a small number of times. V and J are TRBV2 and TRBJ1-3; D remains ambiguous. Germline V gene lookup returns CDR1 SNHLY and CDR2 FYNNEI. The CDR3 consists of 14 residues. The germline V and J ends were trimmed by 3 bases and 2 bases, with 8 bases remaining between them. In nucleotides, the CDR3 is TGTGCCAGCAGTGAGGGCAGAGCTGGAAACACCATATATTTT. This encodes CASSEGRAGNTIYF. Looking up the rest from reference TRBV2 and TRBJ1-3 gives the full variable domain: EPEVTQTPSHQVTQMGQEVILRCVPISNHLYFYWYRQILGQKVEFLVSFYNNEISEKSEIFDDQFSVERPDGSNFTLKIRSTKLEDSAMYFCASSEGRAGNTIYFGEGSWLTVV.

CDR3 sequence (DNA): TGTGCCAGCAGCTCTAGCGGGGGGGCAGGAGGGCACAATGAGCAGTTCTTC. This encodes CASSSSGGAGGHNEQFF. The V and J genes are TRBV7-3 and TRBJ2-1; 12 bases fit TRBD2. With 4 bases clipped from V and 5 bases from J, the junction kept 9 bases outside the gene matches. The CDR3 is made up of 17 amino acids. Germline-derived CDR1 and CDR2 are SGHTA and FQGTGA.

The chain joins TRBV13 to TRBJ2-2, with 12 nucleotides matching TRBD2. Germline CDR1 PRHDT, CDR2 FYEKMQ (reference sequence). This CDR3 spans 17 amino acids. The V gene end was trimmed by 5 bases and the J gene end by 4 bases; junction bases not matched to a gene: 8. This CDR3 is CASSRPPLAGGTGELFF. In nucleotides, the CDR3 is TGTGCCAGCAGCCGGCCCCCACTAGCGGGAGGCACCGGGGAGCTGTTTTTT.

This chain links TRBV5-1 with TRBJ1-1; 12 nucleotides match TRBD1. This CDR3 has 16 residues. Germline-derived CDR1 and CDR2 are SGHRS and YFSETQ. V lost 4 bases to trimming and J lost 2 bases; unmatched junction nucleotides: 6. CDR3 bases: TGCGCCAGCAGCGTCGGGACAGGGGGCGAAAACACTGAAGCTTTCTTT. Translated: CASSVGTGGENTEAFF.